One and the same sample provided the 16 T cell receptor beta chains below, sequenced in a study of T cell responses to AZD1222 COVID-19 vaccine (dated by TCRdb to the early 2020s). The method behind the library was the immunoSEQ multiplex PCR assay. TCRdb took over this immuneACCESS table, retaining in-frame rearrangements with V and J assigned. Such tables are incomplete; in checked studies, under half of the missing clones stem from an unresolved V gene, and the remainder is unexplained. This sample comprises about 80,000 clones, 91% of them detected only once. Jointly, the top ten make up 6.5% to 9.5% of the sample. The time point label of this sample denotes: about 28 days (+/-7) after the second vaccine dose. The sample here was peripheral blood, taken 28 days after the second AZD1222 dose. The receptors here all came from an adult who received the AZD1222 COVID-19 vaccine.

The chain recombines TRBV19 with TRBJ1-2; maybe TRBD1 (5 bases). Germline values: CDR1 LNHDA, CDR2 SQIVND (reference sequence). The CDR3 loop spans 12 amino acids. V lost 1 base and J 8 bases, leaving 8 bases between the germline ends. The CDR3 bases are TGTGCCAGTAGTATAGGAGACAGCGGCTACACCTTC. Protein: CASSIGDSGYTF.

The CDR3 bases are TGTGCCAGCAGCTTATGGAGGGGGGCTAACAATGAGCAGTTCTTC. The encoded protein is CASSLWRGANNEQFF. The rearrangement uses TRBV7-3 and TRBJ2-1; perhaps D is TRBD1 or TRBD2 (6 bases each). The CDR3 is made up of 15 amino acids. CDR1 and CDR2 (germline): SGHTA, FQGTGA. The germline V and J ends were trimmed by 2 bases and 5 bases, with 13 bases remaining between them.

J is TRBJ1-2 and V is TRBV6-5; the D gene is possibly TRBD1 (5 bases). The CDR3 extends over 14 amino acids. The germline V gene has CDR1 MNHEY and CDR2 SVGAGI. V lost 6 bases and J 8 bases, leaving 19 bases between the germline ends. The CDR3 loop is CASSRTGTVTGYTF. CDR3 nucleotide sequence: TGTGCCAGCAGCCGAACCGGGACCGTAACGGGCTACACCTTC.

The chain carries TRBV7-9 and TRBJ2-5, with D hard to call. The CDR3 is made up of 14 amino acids. Per the germline V gene, CDR1 is SEHNR and CDR2 is FQNEAQ (reference sequence). V lost 4 bases, J lost 4 bases, and 13 bases lay in between. CDR3 sequence reads: CASSSVGLGETQYF. In DNA form, the CDR3 reads TGTGCCAGCAGCTCCGTAGGTTTAGGAGAGACCCAGTACTTC.

This rearrangement joins TRBV3-1 (or the pseudogene TRBV3-2) to TRBJ2-3; the match to TRBD2 covers 9 bases. V was clipped by 8 bases and J by 2 bases; unmatched bases: 8. The CDR3 runs to 15 residues. Germline loops: CDR1 LGHDT, CDR2 YNNKEL (reference sequence). CDR3 in amino acids: CASSRTSDFTDTQYF. In DNA form, the CDR3 reads TGTGCCAGCTCCCGGACTAGCGATTTCACAGATACGCAGTATTTT.

CDR3 DNA sequence: TGTGCCAGCAGCTTATTACCGGGACAGGGAACCGATGGCTACACCTTC. Amino acid sequence: CASSLLPGQGTDGYTF. The chain couples TRBV13 to TRBJ1-2; the match to TRBD1 covers 9 bases. Germline V gene data show CDR1 as PRHDT and CDR2 as FYEKMQ (reference sequence). This CDR3 is 16 amino acids long. The ends lost 2 bases at V and 6 bases at J; junction bases unmatched: 10.

The chain links TRBV6-2 or TRBV6-3 to TRBJ1-5, with D possibly being TRBD1 (6 bases). V was clipped by 1 base and J by 0 bases, with 16 bases between them. Per germline, CDR1 MNHEY and CDR2 SVGEGT. CDR3 length: 18 residues. CDR3 in amino acids: CASSYFPGQGHSNQPQHF. The CDR3 DNA sequence: TGTGCCAGCAGTTACTTTCCGGGACAAGGCCATAGCAATCAGCCCCAGCATTTT.

V gene TRBV3-1 (or the pseudogene TRBV3-2) combines with J gene TRBJ2-5; tentatively, D is TRBD1 (6 bases). The CDR3 spans 14 residues. Germline CDR1 LGHDT, CDR2 YNNKEL (reference sequence). V lost 1 base to trimming and J lost 4 bases, with 10 bases between them. This CDR3 is CASSQGRGSETQYF. The CDR3 region has the DNA TGTGCCAGCAGCCAAGGCAGGGGCTCAGAGACCCAGTACTTC.

This clone has only one observation. The CDR3 nucleotides read TGTGCCAGCACCCGACCGGGACTGAGGGGGAAAAGGAACATTCAGTACTTC. Its protein is CASTRPGLRGKRNIQYF. V is TRBV27 and J is TRBJ2-4; D possibly uses TRBD1 or TRBD2 (6 bases each). This CDR3 is built from 17 residues. Trimming cost V 7 bases and J 7 bases, with 26 bases left between them. In germline, CDR1 is MNHEY, CDR2 SMNVEV (reference sequence).

The chain employs TRBV7-9 and TRBJ2-1; maybe TRBD2 (6 bases). CDR1 and CDR2 (germline): SEHNR, FQNEAQ (reference sequence). The V end lost 4 bases, the J end lost 6 bases, and 10 bases lay between the germline ends. The CDR3 contains 13 residues. This CDR3 is CASSSAGINEQFF. CDR3 bases: TGTGCCAGCAGCTCGGCGGGAATCAATGAGCAGTTCTTC.

J is TRBJ2-1 and V is TRBV7-2; D is tentatively TRBD1 or TRBD2 (5 bases each). Germline V lookup: CDR1 SGHTA, CDR2 FQGNSA. V lost 4 bases, J lost 8 bases, and 18 bases lay in between. This CDR3 is built from 15 residues. DNA for the CDR3: TGTGCCAGCAGCTCCGCTAGAGGGGAGTCCCATGAGCAGTTCTTC. Residues: CASSSARGESHEQFF.

The rearrangement uses TRBV6-2 or TRBV6-3 and TRBJ2-1, with 8 bases matching TRBD2. The trim removed 0 bases at V and 3 bases at J, leaving 1 base unmatched. Per the germline V gene, CDR1 is MNHEY and CDR2 is SVGEGT. The CDR3 consists of 15 residues. The CDR3 DNA reads as TGTGCCAGCAGTTACTCGGGACTAGACTACAATGAGCAGTTCTTC. Protein sequence: CASSYSGLDYNEQFF.

The chain has TRBV6-5 and TRBJ2-7; 7 bases align to TRBD2. CDR1 is MNHEY, CDR2 SVGAGI, per germline. The CDR3 extends over 16 amino acids. Trimming cost V 0 bases and J 1 base; bases outside gene matches: 6. The CDR3 protein is CASSYSGGGSSYEQYF. CDR3 bases: TGTGCCAGCAGTTACTCTGGGGGAGGGTCTTCCTACGAGCAGTACTTC.

The J gene is TRBJ2-3, the V gene TRBV27; 10 nucleotides agree with TRBD2. This CDR3 contains 16 residues. Germline CDR1 and CDR2: MNHEY and SMNVEV (reference sequence). V was pared by 4 bases and J by 0 bases, with 4 bases of the junction left unmatched. CDR3 region: CASSSEAGGSTDTQYF. The CDR3 nucleotides read TGTGCCAGCAGTTCCGAAGCGGGAGGGAGCACAGATACGCAGTATTTT.

CDR3 protein: CASSQGRGAGNQPQHF. The CDR3 region has the DNA TGTGCCAGCAGCCAAGGGCGGGGGGCCGGCAATCAGCCCCAGCATTTT. The V and J genes are TRBV3-1 (or the pseudogene TRBV3-2) and TRBJ1-5, with a tentative D call TRBD1 (6 bases). CDR1 and CDR2 (germline): LGHDT, YNNKEL (reference sequence). This CDR3 is 16 amino acids long. Trimming pared 1 base from V and 2 bases from J, leaving 12 bases between.

The chain uses TRBV30 and TRBJ1-2; D may be TRBD1 (5 bases). V was pared by 1 base and J by 9 bases, with 12 bases between. CDR1 GTSNPN and CDR2 SVGIG come from the germline V gene (reference sequence). The CDR3 is 12 amino acids. CDR3 in DNA: TGTGCCTGGAGTGGGGGGTCGGAGAGCTACACCTTC. It encodes CAWSGGSESYTF. The variable domain in full, with the rest retrieved from reference TRBV30 and TRBJ1-2, is SQTIHQWPATLVQPVGSPLSLECTVEGTSNPNLYWYRQAAGRGLQLLFYSVGIGQISSEVPQNLSASRPQDRQFILSSKKLLLSDSGFYLCAWSGGSESYTFGSGTRLTVV.